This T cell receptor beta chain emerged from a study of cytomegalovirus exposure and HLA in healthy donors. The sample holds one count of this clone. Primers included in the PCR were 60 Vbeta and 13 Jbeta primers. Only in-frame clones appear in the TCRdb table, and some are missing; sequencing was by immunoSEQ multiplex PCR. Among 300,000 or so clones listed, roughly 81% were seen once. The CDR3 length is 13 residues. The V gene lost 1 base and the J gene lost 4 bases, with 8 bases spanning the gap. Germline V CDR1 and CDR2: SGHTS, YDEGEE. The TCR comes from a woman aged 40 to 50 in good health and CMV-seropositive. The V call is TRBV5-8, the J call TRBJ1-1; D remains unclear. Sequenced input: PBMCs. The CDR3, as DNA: TGTGCCAGCAGCTTGCCGGGGATCACTGAAGCTTTCTTT. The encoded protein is CASSLPGITEAFF.